This paragraph reports one TCR beta chain. Trimming left V 6 bases short and J 8 bases short, with 17 bases between. This CDR3 has 14 residues. Per the germline V gene, CDR1 is MRHNA and CDR2 is SNTAGT. Per the study methods: The authors estimated nucleated cell counts from reference gene primer amplification. Assay used: immunoSEQ multiplex PCR; TCRdb lists only in-frame clones, some missing. V, J and clone size reflect that table, while D and trimming were determined from the DNA. This sample has about 180,000 clones, with around 79% found just once. The sample belongs to a study of blood T cell repertoires in COVID-19.

The chain couples TRBV6-4 to TRBJ2-4; D gene ambiguous. The source is a woman aged 60-70 years with COVID-19, enrolled during active disease. Sequencing was done on a sample of peripheral blood. The DNA of the CDR3 is TGTGCCAGCAGGACGACTTCTCACTCACACATTCAGTACTTC. It codes for CASRTTSHSHIQYF.